Below are 27 T cell receptor beta chains sequenced from a single sample in a study of cytomegalovirus exposure and HLA in healthy donors. PCR involved 60 Vbeta and 13 Jbeta primers. TCRdb keeps only in-frame clones here, not all; method: immunoSEQ multiplex PCR. The table lists some 110,000 clones, with around 6.5% in the top ten. Sequencing input: PBMCs. These receptors originate from a middle-aged man in good health and CMV-seropositive.

V gene TRBV11-1 combines with J gene TRBJ2-7; 7 bases match TRBD1. Germline CDR1 reads SGHAT; CDR2 reads FQDESV (reference sequence). V shed 1 base and J 5 bases; nucleotides not matched to a gene: 8. The CDR3 extends over 15 amino acids. The CDR3 nucleotides read TGTGCCAGCAGCTTAGTGAGACAGGGTATCGACGAGCAGTACTTC. Translating it yields CASSLVRQGIDEQYF.

The genes are TRBV18 and TRBJ2-5; 7 bases fit TRBD1. Per germline, CDR1 KGHSH and CDR2 LQKENI. The V gene end was trimmed by 3 bases and the J gene end by 11 bases; junction bases not matched to a gene: 9. CDR3 length equals 13 residues. The DNA of the CDR3 is TGTGCCAGCTCACCGGGACAGCTCCTTGAGCAGTACTTC. Protein: CASSPGQLLEQYF.

This chain links TRBV4-3 with TRBJ2-3, with 9 positions matching TRBD2. V shed 1 base and J 3 bases; nucleotides not matched to a gene: 2. CDR3 size: 15 residues. Germline CDR1 LGHNA, CDR2 YSLEER. The CDR3 is CASSQVLAGTDTQYF. The CDR3 nucleotides read TGCGCCAGCAGCCAAGTCCTAGCGGGAACAGATACGCAGTATTTT.

The CDR3, as DNA: TGTGCCAGTAGACGCAGGGAATCGGGAGAGACCCAGTACTTC. Translation gives CASRRRESGETQYF. V usage is TRBV19 and J usage is TRBJ2-5, with D tentatively TRBD1 (5 bases). Trimming stripped 6 bases from V and 4 bases from J, with 15 bases between. This CDR3 has 14 residues. Germline-derived CDR1 and CDR2 are LNHDA and SQIVND (reference sequence).

The V gene is TRBV28, the J gene TRBJ2-1; D gene unclear. Germline V gives CDR1 MDHEN, CDR2 SYDVKM. Trimming took off 5 bases at V and 6 bases at J, with 14 bases between the two ends. CDR3 length: 14 amino acids. The CDR3 DNA sequence: TGTGCCAGCAGTATAATTATCCACACCAATGAGCAGTTCTTC. As protein: CASSIIIHTNEQFF. Full variable domain (outside the CDR3, taken from reference TRBV28 and TRBJ2-1): DVKVTQSSRYLVKRTGEKVFLECVQDMDHENMFWYRQDPGLGLRLIYFSYDVKMKEKGDIPEGYSVSREKKERFSLILESASTNQTSMYLCASSIIIHTNEQFFGPGTRLTVL.

The chain carries TRBV9 and TRBJ2-7; D may be TRBD2 (6 bases). This CDR3 is 15 amino acids long. Germline-derived CDR1 and CDR2 are SGDLS and YYNGEE. Between the trimmed V and J ends, which lost 4 bases and 6 bases, there was a span of 20 bases. Written as DNA, the CDR3 is TGTGCCAGCAGCCCCGGCGGGGTGTTGTGGAGCGAGCAGTACTTC. Translating gives CASSPGGVLWSEQYF. The full variable domain, its missing parts supplied by reference TRBV9 and TRBJ2-7, is DSGVTQTPKHLITATGQRVTLRCSPRSGDLSVYWYQQSLDQGLQFLIQYYNGEERAKGNILERFSAQQFPDLHSELNLSSLELGDSALYFCASSPGGVLWSEQYFGPGTRLTVT.

The chain uses TRBV9 and TRBJ2-1, with 9 positions matching TRBD2. J lost 6 bases, V lost 2 bases, and 0 bases had no gene match. CDR3 length: 13 amino acids. CDR1 is SGDLS, CDR2 YYNGEE, per germline. The DNA of the CDR3 is TGTGCCAGCAGCGTGACTAGCGGCAATGAGCAGTTCTTC. Translated, it gives CASSVTSGNEQFF.

This rearrangement joins TRBV9 to TRBJ2-7; 10 bases are a match to TRBD1. CDR3 length equals 15 residues. Germline V CDR1 and CDR2: SGDLS, YYNGEE. J lost 5 bases, V lost 0 bases, and 5 bases had no gene match. In DNA form, the CDR3 reads TGTGCCAGCAGCGTAGGGGGACAGGGGTGGAACGAGCAGTACTTC. Amino acid sequence: CASSVGGQGWNEQYF.

This chain uses TRBV9 with TRBJ2-1, with 7 bases fitting TRBD2. V was pared by 3 bases and J by 6 bases, with 12 bases of the junction left unmatched. This CDR3 is built from 16 residues. CDR1 is SGDLS and CDR2 is YYNGEE in the germline V gene. The CDR3 is CASSAHLGLDSNEQFF. As DNA, the CDR3 is TGTGCCAGCAGCGCCCATCTAGGACTAGATTCCAATGAGCAGTTCTTC.

The chain has TRBV14 and TRBJ1-1; D is unclear. Germline V lookup: CDR1 SGHDN, CDR2 FVKESK. The ends were cut back, 0 bases at V and 4 bases at J, with 21 bases in the middle. The length of the CDR3 is 18 residues. The chain's CDR3 is CASSQEDLRNRGSTEAFF. The CDR3 bases are TGTGCCAGCAGCCAAGAAGATCTGAGGAACAGAGGGAGCACTGAAGCTTTCTTT.

The chain carries TRBV10-1 and TRBJ2-2; 9 bases line up with TRBD2. Germline V lookup: CDR1 WNHNN, CDR2 SYGVQD (reference sequence). V was pared by 4 bases and J by 1 base, with 4 bases of the junction left unmatched. This CDR3 has 16 amino acids. The DNA for the CDR3 is TGCGCCAGCAGTGGCCTGACTAGCGGGAACACCGGGGAGCTGTTTTTT. Translated: CASSGLTSGNTGELFF.

V gene TRBV13 combines with J gene TRBJ2-1; 7 bases are shared with TRBD1. Germline trimming cut 4 bases from V and 9 bases from J; bases unmatched to any gene: 12. Germline lookup yields CDR1 PRHDT and CDR2 FYEKMQ (reference sequence). This CDR3 is built from 15 residues. The CDR3 is CASSSGTAEIGEQFF. The CDR3 DNA sequence: TGTGCCAGCAGCTCCGGGACAGCGGAAATCGGTGAGCAGTTCTTC. Variable domain in full (rest from reference TRBV13 and TRBJ2-1): AAGVIQSPRHLIKEKRETATLKCYPIPRHDTVYWYQQGPGQDPQFLISFYEKMQSDKGSIPDRFSAQQFSDYHSELNMSSLELGDSALYFCASSSGTAEIGEQFFGPGTRLTVL.

This rearrangement joins TRBV29-1 to TRBJ1-5; D remains unclear. Germline CDR1 SQVTM, CDR2 ANQGSEA. The CDR3 spans 13 residues. Between the trimmed V and J ends, which lost 6 bases and 0 bases, there was a span of 9 bases. CDR3 DNA: TGCAGCGTCCAGACTAATAGCAATCAGCCCCAGCATTTT. Protein product: CSVQTNSNQPQHF.

The CDR3, as DNA: TGTGCCAGCACCGGGGGGTCAGGCTTCACTTTTGCCTACGAGCAGTACTTC. The encoded protein is CASTGGSGFTFAYEQYF. V is TRBV7-8 and J is TRBJ2-7; 7 bases agree with TRBD2. This CDR3 is built from 17 residues. J lost 2 bases, V lost 7 bases, and 17 bases had no gene match. Per the germline V gene, CDR1 is SGHVS and CDR2 is FQNEAQ.

CDR3 sequence: CASSLDRNYEQYF. The CDR3 DNA is TGTGCCAGTAGCTTGGACAGAAACTACGAGCAGTACTTC. V gene TRBV19 combines with J gene TRBJ2-7, with D tentatively TRBD1 (6 bases). Trimming pared 6 bases from V and 3 bases from J, leaving 12 bases between. CDR1 and CDR2 (germline): LNHDA, SQIVND (reference sequence). This CDR3 is 13 amino acids long.

The V gene is TRBV9, the J gene TRBJ2-2; D might be TRBD1 (6 bases). The ends were cut back, 5 bases at V and 1 base at J, with 6 bases in the middle. This CDR3 has 13 amino acids. Germline V gives CDR1 SGDLS, CDR2 YYNGEE. The CDR3 DNA reads TGTGCCAGCAGGACAGGGAACACCGGGGAGCTGTTTTTT. Translating gives CASRTGNTGELFF.

V gene TRBV9 combines with J gene TRBJ1-2; unclear D gene. This CDR3 has 15 amino acids. Looked up from germline, CDR1 is SGDLS and CDR2 is YYNGEE. Trimming cost V 0 bases and J 0 bases, with 9 bases left between them. The CDR3 region is CASSVGGSTNYGYTF. The CDR3 coding sequence is TGTGCCAGCAGCGTAGGAGGGAGTACTAACTATGGCTACACCTTC.

J is TRBJ2-3 and V is TRBV21-1; TRBD1, the table's D call, lacks a check against the DNA. TRBV21-1 is marked as a pseudogene. The CDR3 runs 13 residues. Written as DNA, the CDR3 is TGTGCCAGCAGCAATTCAGGGACAGATACGCAGTATTTT. It specifies CASSNSGTDTQYF.

The chain carries TRBV5-4 and TRBJ2-1; D is perhaps TRBD1 (6 bases). The V end was cut by 1 base, the J end by 8 bases, with 19 bases between. The CDR3 is 16 residues long. From germline, CDR1 is SGHNT and CDR2 YYREEE (reference sequence). The CDR3 coding sequence is TGTGCCAGCAGCTTGTGGGGCAGGGGATTCACGTATGAGCAGTTCTTC. It encodes CASSLWGRGFTYEQFF. Variable domain in full (rest from reference TRBV5-4 and TRBJ2-1): ETGVTQSPTHLIKTRGQQVTLRCSSQSGHNTVSWYQQALGQGPQFIFQYYREEENGRGNFPPRFSGLQFPNYSSELNVNALELDDSALYLCASSLWGRGFTYEQFFGPGTRLTVL.

V and J are TRBV18 and TRBJ2-3; 7 bases map to TRBD2. Trimming removed 3 bases from V and 0 bases from J; junction bases left unmatched: 3. CDR1 KGHSH and CDR2 LQKENI come from the germline V gene. The CDR3 contains 15 residues. CDR3 DNA: TGTGCCAGCTCACCTCAGCGGGGCAGCACAGATACGCAGTATTTT. Translating gives CASSPQRGSTDTQYF. The complete variable domain, with remaining parts taken from reference TRBV18 and TRBJ2-3, reads NAGVMQNPRHLVRRRGQEARLRCSPMKGHSHVYWYRQLPEEGLKFMVYLQKENIIDESGMPKERFSAEFPKEGPSILRIQQVVRGDSAAYFCASSPQRGSTDTQYFGPGTRLTVL.

The genes are TRBV4-2 and TRBJ2-1; weak D call: TRBD1 (7 bases). The CDR3 extends over 16 amino acids. Germline lookup yields CDR1 LGHNA and CDR2 YNFKEQ. Trimming took 0 bases from V and 12 from J, leaving 21 bases between them. CDR3 sequence (DNA): TGTGCCAGCAGCCAAGAAAAGGGGGCGAGGGGGAGGCCGCAGTTCTTC. Translating gives CASSQEKGARGRPQFF.

The chain is built from TRBV29-1 and TRBJ2-1; TRBD1 agrees at 10 bases. This CDR3 is built from 15 residues. Germline V gene data show CDR1 as SQVTM and CDR2 as ANQGSEA. V lost 4 bases, J lost 16 bases, and 19 bases stayed unmatched. CDR3 bases: TGCAGCGTTGGTTCTCCGGGACAGGGGTCCGTTCTACAATTCTTC. This gives the protein CSVGSPGQGSVLQFF.

The V and J genes are TRBV7-9 and TRBJ2-7; tentatively, D is TRBD1 (6 bases). The V end was cut by 8 bases, the J end by 3 bases, with 17 bases between. The CDR3 totals 14 residues. CDR1 and CDR2 from the germline V gene are SEHNR and FQNEAQ (reference sequence). The CDR3 DNA reads as TGTGCCAGCTCCGCAAAGGGGGACCTCTACGAGCAGTACTTC. It yields the protein CASSAKGDLYEQYF. The full variable domain, with the rest looked up from reference TRBV7-9 and TRBJ2-7, is DTGVSQNPRHKITKRGQNVTFRCDPISEHNRLYWYRQTLGQGPEFLTYFQNEAQLEKSRLLSDRFSAERPKGSFSTLEIQRTEQGDSAMYLCASSAKGDLYEQYFGPGTRLTVT.

J is TRBJ1-5 and V is TRBV2; 10 bases fit TRBD1. The junction had 12 bases not matched to a gene; V was cut back by 6 bases and J by 7 bases. The CDR3 has 16 amino acids. CDR1 and CDR2 (germline): SNHLY, FYNNEI. CDR3 in DNA: TGTGCCAGCAGCAATAAACGACAGGGGGCTAGGCAGCCCCAGCATTTT. Its protein is CASSNKRQGARQPQHF. The variable domain in full, with the rest retrieved from reference TRBV2 and TRBJ1-5, is EPEVTQTPSHQVTQMGQEVILRCVPISNHLYFYWYRQILGQKVEFLVSFYNNEISEKSEIFDDQFSVERPDGSNFTLKIRSTKLEDSAMYFCASSNKRQGARQPQHFGDGTRLSIL.

The gene calls are TRBV9 and TRBJ2-3, with 7 bases fitting TRBD1. There are 14 residues in the CDR3. V was clipped by 0 bases and J by 5 bases; unmatched bases: 3. Germline loops: CDR1 SGDLS, CDR2 YYNGEE. In DNA, the CDR3 is TGTGCCAGCAGCGTAGCCTACAGGGGAGATACGCAGTATTTT. This encodes CASSVAYRGDTQYF.

The chain joins TRBV5-1 to TRBJ2-1; 9 bases match TRBD2. Germline values: CDR1 SGHRS, CDR2 YFSETQ. With V trimmed by 0 bases and J by 9 bases, 7 bases remained unmatched. This CDR3 contains 15 residues. The CDR3 DNA is TGCGCCAGCAGCTTGGCTGCTAGCGGGAATGTTGAGCAGTTCTTC. Protein sequence: CASSLAASGNVEQFF. The whole variable domain, remainder taken from reference TRBV5-1 and TRBJ2-1, is KAGVTQTPRYLIKTRGQQVTLSCSPISGHRSVSWYQQTPGQGLQFLFEYFSETQRNKGNFPGRFSGRQFSNSRSEMNVSTLELGDSALYLCASSLAASGNVEQFFGPGTRLTVL.

This chain connects TRBV6-5 to TRBJ2-2; 8 positions agree with TRBD2. The CDR3 is 14 residues long. Losses at the gene ends were 3 bases for V and 5 bases for J; bases not matched to a gene: 2. Germline CDR1 MNHEY, CDR2 SVGAGI. CDR3 sequence (DNA): TGTGCCAGCAGTTATAGCGGGAATACCGGGGAGCTGTTTTTT. Translation: CASSYSGNTGELFF.